This is a list of T cell receptor beta chains from one sample in a study of shared clonotypes between healthy human individuals. Clones were read by immunoSEQ multiplex PCR, and TCRdb kept only the in-frame ones, dropping some. This sample carries 1,400,000 or so clones, approximately 98.5% of them seen once, and the ten largest clones take roughly 0.35%. The sample comprised naive CD4+ T cells sorted from blood. The origin of the receptors is a man younger than 45 in good health. Both conserved end residues are part of each CDR3. A D gene is named only where the DNA matches it firmly. Size is stated for part of the rows, as once, few or many counts, or as a class when the clone is expanded.

j_call d_call v_call clone_size cdr3_nt cdr3_aa
TRBJ2-4 NA TRBV2 NA TGTGCCAGCAATATTCAGGGCCCACTAAACATTCAGTACTTC CASNIQGPLNIQYF
TRBJ2-3 TRBD2 TRBV30 NA TGTGCCTGGAGGGGGGGGAGAGGTCGCACAGATACGCAGTATTTT CAWRGGRGRTDTQYF
TRBJ2-2 NA TRBV9 NA TGTGCCAGCAGCGTAGTCGGGGACACCGGGGAGCTGTTTTTT CASSVVGDTGELFF
TRBJ2-1 NA TRBV20-1 once TGCAGTGCTGGCGTTTGGTTCTTC CSAGVWFF
TRBJ1-2 TRBD1 TRBV11-3 NA TGTGCCAGCAGCTTAGATGCGACTCGGACAGGGGATGACTATGGCTACACCTTC CASSLDATRTGDDYGYTF
TRBJ2-1 NA TRBV5-1 NA TGCGCCAGCAGCTTGGAATCCCTGGGGGACAATGAGCAGTTCTTC CASSLESLGDNEQFF
TRBJ2-7 TRBD1 TRBV18 NA TGTGCCAGCTCCAACGGACAGGGTGTTTCCTACGAGCAGTACTTC CASSNGQGVSYEQYF
TRBJ2-1 NA TRBV7-9 NA TGTGCCAGCAGCTTAGCGGGAGGACTCTACAATGAGCAGTTCTTC CASSLAGGLYNEQFF
TRBJ2-7 TRBD1 TRBV2 NA TGTGCCAGCAGCTCCGGGACAGTTGGGATTTGGCAGTACTTC CASSSGTVGIWQYF
TRBJ2-2 NA TRBV5-1 once TGCGCCAGCAGCTTTGATACAAACACCGGGGAGCTGTTTTTT CASSFDTNTGELFF
TRBJ2-1 NA TRBV5-1 once TGCGCCAGCAGCCGGGGACAAAACAATGAGCAGTTCTTC CASSRGQNNEQFF
TRBJ2-7 NA TRBV10-1 NA TGCGCCAGCAGTGAGAGGCTGACCTACGAGCAGTACTTC CASSERLTYEQYF
TRBJ1-1 NA TRBV14 NA TGTGCCAGCAGCCAATCAGGGAACACTGAAGCTTTCTTT CASSQSGNTEAFF
TRBJ1-2 NA TRBV6-1 once TGTGCCAGCAGTGTAGCTGGAGATTATGGCTACACCTTC CASSVAGDYGYTF
TRBJ1-5 NA TRBV7-8 NA TGTGCCAGCAGCTCTCAGGGGACCCAGCATTTT CASSSQGTQHF
TRBJ2-5 TRBD1 TRBV19 NA TGTGCCAGTAGTGCACGGACAGGTGGAGAGACCCAGTACTTC CASSARTGGETQYF
TRBJ2-7 TRBD2 TRBV5-1 NA TGCGCCAGCAGCTATCCCCGGGCAGCCCAAGGGACTAGCGGTCCCTACGAGCAGTACTTC CASSYPRAAQGTSGPYEQYF